This T cell receptor (beta chain) was sequenced for a study of early stage breast cancer tumors (dated by TCRdb to the late 2010s). Background for the entire study: Of the 15 to 20 invasive breast tumors, approximately 11 were found to be estrogen receptor-positive, progesterone receptor-positive and HER2-negative. A total of 2,651,842 templates, representing some 1,000,000 unique clonotypes, were detected across all samples. Most of the 12 ER+/PR+/HER2- tumors were invasive ductal carcinomas, while the other four were invasive lobular carcinomas. On average, each sample had about 9.7-fold read coverage.

There are 12 amino acids in the CDR3, from cysteine to phenylalanine inclusive. The read is trimmed to its CDR3 DNA, 36 bases read in frame from base 1. From a lookup of the germline V gene (reference sequence), CDR1 and CDR2 are LNHDA and SQIVND. Trimmed from V: 10 bases; trimmed from J: 8 bases; junction bases lacking a gene match: 10. On the study overall, not on this receptor specifically: Because the cohort was small, a breakdown by tumor subtype could not be done. Enriched TCRB sequences shared across patients were mostly commonly generated sequences, unlikely to play an important role in the tumor microenvironment. Compared with adjacent normal breast tissue, tumors had higher clonality and around 2.7-fold greater T cell density. Chain pairing and functional markers such as CD4, CD8 and FOXP3 were missed by bulk genomic DNA sequencing of unsorted cells. Greater similarity was observed between blood and normal breast repertoires than between blood and tumor repertoires, and tumor was distinguished from normal in about 90% of the 16 patients when each tissue was compared with blood.

Each sample was amplified in two independent genomic DNA replicates, using approximately 550 ng for blood and roughly 1.5 ug for tumor or normal breast. TCRB sequencing of genomic DNA was carried out with the ImmunoSeq Intro kit according to the manufacturer's instructions. The multiplex PCR ran for about 31 cycles using proprietary primers and spike-in control sequences for absolute quantification. Single-end 150-bp reads were used to sequence an 87-bp fragment spanning the CDR3 and the flanking V and J genes. Seven samples, each with two replicates, were multiplexed per lane of an Illumina MiSeq using version 3.0 chemistry. The authors' pipeline ran thus. The vendor's proprietary pipeline processed the raw data and merged both replicates into a single result for each sample. To define clonotypes, the study grouped productive rearrangements that shared the V-gene family, CDR3 amino acid sequence and J-gene segment. Clonality was computed as 1 minus the normalized Shannon entropy (Pielou evenness) of TCRB abundances. T cell density was estimated as total templates divided by the number of input cells, with the number of input cells inferred from the DNA input amount. Recon with default parameters was used to estimate total repertoire diversity and clonality. Clonotypes with over 0.1% abundance in tumor and at least 32-fold higher abundance in tumor than in normal breast were defined as tumor-enriched. Held by TCRdb, this immuneACCESS table contains in-frame sequences only and omits some clones. Under half of the omission traces to an unresolved V gene where checked; the cause of the rest is unknown. V and J calls and clone size are those listed in that table; D and trimming were worked out from the DNA. The sample records about 9,100 clones, 64% of which are singletons. 12% of the sample comes from the top ten.

A note on this clone: Its binding antigen is unknown. There are no base qualities to consult, and no much larger clone falls within one base.

Dicing about 20-55 mg of tumor tissue typically gave a DNA yield of more than 3 ug. The study profiled bulk TCR beta-chain repertoires in matched peripheral blood, tumor and adjacent normal breast tissue taken from approximately 16 patients with early-stage breast cancer. Following resection, visually identified tumor tissue was excised and transferred into prechilled RNAlater. Tumor tissue (about 20-55 mg) was diced and homogenized in RLTplus buffer with beta-mercaptoethanol and antifoaming agent using a TissueLyser II. The Qiagen AllPrep DNA/RNA Mini kit was used to extract genomic DNA. The sequence is built from TRBV19 and TRBJ1-2; the central 7 bases match TRBD1. Sequencing was carried out using breast tumor tissue. This TCR derives from a person aged 55 to 75 with breast cancer. The CDR3: CATEGGAGGYTF. The DNA is TGTGCCACCGAAGGGGGCGCAGGGGGCTACACCTTC.